This T cell receptor beta chain was obtained from a study of CD8+ T cells in alopecia areata. Study context: The protocol delivered tofacitinib for 6 to 18 months, then withdrew it for 6 months. Study findings and constraints: Uncertain still, given a single nonresponder, is whether baseline CD8+ expansion links to response. Normal scalp showed lower clonality than lesional scalp, especially alopecia totalis/universalis. Scalp clonality, together with expanded CD8+ clones among the top 100, fell significantly with tofacitinib.

Treatment: oral pan-JAK inhibitor, 5-10 mg twice daily. The germline V and J ends were trimmed by 4 bases and 9 bases, with 14 bases remaining between them. The germline V gene has CDR1 SGHRS and CDR2 YFSETQ. This CDR3 has 14 amino acids. This clone has only one observation. Its target is not known. Extracted from the samples, RNA was reverse transcribed into cDNA to serve as the sequencing template. Clones were read by immunoSEQ multiplex PCR, and TCRdb kept only the in-frame ones, dropping some. This table has about 180,000 clones, less than 75% appearing once. The genes are TRBV5-1 and TRBJ1-6; weak D call: TRBD1 (6 bases). Sample: CD4+ T cells sorted from blood, taken at approximately week 60, from a patient treated with tofacitinib. This TCR was sampled from a human donor with alopecia areata. The CDR3 DNA is TGCGCCAGCAGCCCGGGGGCACTGAGTTCACCCCTCCACTTT. Residues: CASSPGALSSPLHF.